This TCR beta chain is drawn from a study of T cells in Graves' hyperthyroidism and ophthalmopathy. Study-level background: Sampling of peripheral blood happened at initial diagnosis, prior to any treatment. Findings of the study overall: Blood samples included most of the expanded thyroid clonotypes exceeding 0.001.

RNA transcripts gave rise to amplified TCR beta CDR3 regions. The TCR CDR3 first-round RT-PCR relied on the HTBI primer set. TCRdb reprocessed the multiplex PCR reads via MiXCR and lists one record per CDR3 protein. The repertoire holds some 320,000 distinct CDR3 sequences, around 13% seen once, with around 32% in the top ten. This clonotype came up many times. The antigen remains unidentified. The sequence was collected from a woman aged 40 to 50 with Graves' ophthalmopathy. Sequenced sample: blood.

The CDR3 sequence: CASSRSGRTDTQYF. CDR3 bases: TGTGCCAGCAGCCGTAGCGGGAGGACAGATACGCAGTATTTT. The J gene is TRBJ2-3, the V gene TRBV11-1; 10 bases map to TRBD2. CDR3 length: 14 amino acids. The germline CDR1 and CDR2 sequences are SGHAT and FQDESV (reference sequence). V gave up 5 bases and J gave up 3 bases; unmatched junction bases: 2. Combining the CDR3 with reference TRBV11-1 and TRBJ2-3 gives the whole variable domain EAEVAQSPRYKITEKSQAVAFWCDPISGHATLYWYRQILGQGPELLVQFQDESVVDDSQLPKDRFSAERLKGVDSTLKIQPAELGDSAMYLCASSRSGRTDTQYFGPGTRLTVL.